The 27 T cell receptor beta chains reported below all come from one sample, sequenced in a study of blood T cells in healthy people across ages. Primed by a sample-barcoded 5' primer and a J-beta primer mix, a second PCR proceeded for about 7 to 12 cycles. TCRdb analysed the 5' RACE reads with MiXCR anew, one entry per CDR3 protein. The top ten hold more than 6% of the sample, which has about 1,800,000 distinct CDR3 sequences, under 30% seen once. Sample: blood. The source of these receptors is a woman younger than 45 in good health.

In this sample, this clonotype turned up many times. This CDR3 is CASSVGTGSSYEQYF. CDR3 coding DNA: TGTGCCAGCAGCGTGGGAACGGGGTCCTCCTACGAGCAGTACTTC. This chain joins TRBV9 and TRBJ2-7, with TRBD2 as a possible D gene (5 bases). There are 15 residues in the CDR3. Germline CDR1 is SGDLS and CDR2 is YYNGEE. The V gene lost 2 bases and the J gene lost 0 bases, with 12 bases spanning the gap. The variable domain in full, completed from reference TRBV9 and TRBJ2-7, reads DSGVTQTPKHLITATGQRVTLRCSPRSGDLSVYWYQQSLDQGLQFLIQYYNGEERAKGNILERFSAQQFPDLHSELNLSSLELGDSALYFCASSVGTGSSYEQYFGPGTRLTVT.

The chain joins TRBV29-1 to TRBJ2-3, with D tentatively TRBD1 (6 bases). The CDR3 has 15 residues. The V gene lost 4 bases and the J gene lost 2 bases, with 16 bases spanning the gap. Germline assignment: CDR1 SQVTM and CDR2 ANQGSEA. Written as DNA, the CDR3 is TGCAGCGTTGCACCGACAGGAAAAATCACAGATACGCAGTATTTT. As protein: CSVAPTGKITDTQYF.

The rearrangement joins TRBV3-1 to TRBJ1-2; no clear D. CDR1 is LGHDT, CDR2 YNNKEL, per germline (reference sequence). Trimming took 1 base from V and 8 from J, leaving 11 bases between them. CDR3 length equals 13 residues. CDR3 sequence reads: CASSQVGLEGYTF. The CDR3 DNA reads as TGTGCCAGCAGCCAAGTCGGTCTTGAGGGCTACACCTTC.

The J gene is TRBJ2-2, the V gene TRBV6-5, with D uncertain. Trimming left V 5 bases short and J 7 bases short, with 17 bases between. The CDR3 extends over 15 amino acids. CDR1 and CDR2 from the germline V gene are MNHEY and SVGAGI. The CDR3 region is CASSRQWPEVGELFF. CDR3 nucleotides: TGTGCCAGCAGTCGCCAATGGCCAGAGGTCGGGGAGCTGTTTTTT.

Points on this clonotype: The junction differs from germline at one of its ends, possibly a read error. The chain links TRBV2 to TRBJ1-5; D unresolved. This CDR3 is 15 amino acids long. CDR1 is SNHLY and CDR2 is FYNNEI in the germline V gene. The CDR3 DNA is TGTACCAGCAGTGACGGGCAGAATAGCAATCAGCCCCAGCATTTT. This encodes CTSSDGQNSNQPQHF.

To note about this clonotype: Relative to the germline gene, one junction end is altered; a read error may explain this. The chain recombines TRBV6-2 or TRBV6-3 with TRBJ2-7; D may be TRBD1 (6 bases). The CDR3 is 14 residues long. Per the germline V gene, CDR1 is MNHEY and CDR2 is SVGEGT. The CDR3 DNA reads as TGTGGCAGCAGAAAGACAGGTTCCAGAAACGAGCAGTACTTC. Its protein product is CGSRKTGSRNEQYF.

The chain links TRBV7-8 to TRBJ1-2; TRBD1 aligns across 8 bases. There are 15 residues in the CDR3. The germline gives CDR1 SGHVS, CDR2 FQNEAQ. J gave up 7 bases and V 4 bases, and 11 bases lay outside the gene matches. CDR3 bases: TGTGCCAGCAGCTCTTACAGGGGGAAAGTGGCTGGCTACACCTTC. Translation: CASSSYRGKVAGYTF.

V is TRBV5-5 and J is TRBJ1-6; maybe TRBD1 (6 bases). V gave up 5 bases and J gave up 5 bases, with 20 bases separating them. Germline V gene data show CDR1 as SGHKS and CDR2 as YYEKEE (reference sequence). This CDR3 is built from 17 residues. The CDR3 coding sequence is TGTGCCAGCAGTCCTACAGGGTCCGGGTCGCATAATTCACCCCTCCACTTT. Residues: CASSPTGSGSHNSPLHF.

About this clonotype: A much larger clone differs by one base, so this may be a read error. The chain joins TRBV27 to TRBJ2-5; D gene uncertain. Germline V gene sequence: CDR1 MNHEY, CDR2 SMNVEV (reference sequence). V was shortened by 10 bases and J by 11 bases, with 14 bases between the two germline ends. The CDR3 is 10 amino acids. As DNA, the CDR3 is TGTGCCAACGTCCTCCACGTGCAGTACTTC. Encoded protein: CANVLHVQYF.

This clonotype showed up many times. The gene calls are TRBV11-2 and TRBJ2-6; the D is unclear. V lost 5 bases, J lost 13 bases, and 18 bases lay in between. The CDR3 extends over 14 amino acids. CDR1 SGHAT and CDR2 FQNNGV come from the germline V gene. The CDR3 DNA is TGTGCCAGCAGCCTGAATTCAGGACGCCCAGTCCTGACTTTC. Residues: CASSLNSGRPVLTF.

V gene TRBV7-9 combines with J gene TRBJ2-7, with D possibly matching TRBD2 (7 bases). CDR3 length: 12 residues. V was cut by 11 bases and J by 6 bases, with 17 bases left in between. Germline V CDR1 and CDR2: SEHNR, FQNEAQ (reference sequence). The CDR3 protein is CAGRGASPEQYF. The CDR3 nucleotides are TGTGCCGGTCGGGGGGCGTCCCCCGAGCAGTACTTC. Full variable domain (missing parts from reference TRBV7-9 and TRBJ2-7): DTGVSQNPRHKITKRGQNVTFRCDPISEHNRLYWYRQTLGQGPEFLTYFQNEAQLEKSRLLSDRFSAERPKGSFSTLEIQRTEQGDSAMYLCAGRGASPEQYFGPGTRLTVT.

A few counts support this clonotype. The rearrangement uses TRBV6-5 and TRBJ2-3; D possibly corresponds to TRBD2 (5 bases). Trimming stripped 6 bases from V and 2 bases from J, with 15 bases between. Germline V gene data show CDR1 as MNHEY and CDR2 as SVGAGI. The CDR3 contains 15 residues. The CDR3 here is CASRKGGVLTDTQYF. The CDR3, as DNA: TGTGCCAGCAGGAAAGGAGGAGTCCTCACAGATACGCAGTATTTT.

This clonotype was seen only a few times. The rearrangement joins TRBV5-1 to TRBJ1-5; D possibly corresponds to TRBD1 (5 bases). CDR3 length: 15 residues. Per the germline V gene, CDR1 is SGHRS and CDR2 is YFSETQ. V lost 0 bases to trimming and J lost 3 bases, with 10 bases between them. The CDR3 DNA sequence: TGCGCCAGCAGCTTGGATCAGGGTACCAATCAGCCCCAGCATTTT. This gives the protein CASSLDQGTNQPQHF.

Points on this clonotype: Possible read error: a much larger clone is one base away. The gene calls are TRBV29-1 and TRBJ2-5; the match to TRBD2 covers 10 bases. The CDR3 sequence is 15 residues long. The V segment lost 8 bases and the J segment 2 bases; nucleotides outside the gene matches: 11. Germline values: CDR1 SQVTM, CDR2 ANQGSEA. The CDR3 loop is CSTTGTSEGQETQYF. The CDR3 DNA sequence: TGCAGCACCACCGGGACTAGCGAGGGGCAAGAGACCCAGTACTTC.

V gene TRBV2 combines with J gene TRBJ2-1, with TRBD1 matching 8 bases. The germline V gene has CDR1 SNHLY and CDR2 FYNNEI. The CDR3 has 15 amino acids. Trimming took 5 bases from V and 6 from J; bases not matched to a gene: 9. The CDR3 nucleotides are TGTGCCAGCAGTTCCTTGGGACAGGCAGGCAATGAGCAGTTCTTC. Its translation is CASSSLGQAGNEQFF.

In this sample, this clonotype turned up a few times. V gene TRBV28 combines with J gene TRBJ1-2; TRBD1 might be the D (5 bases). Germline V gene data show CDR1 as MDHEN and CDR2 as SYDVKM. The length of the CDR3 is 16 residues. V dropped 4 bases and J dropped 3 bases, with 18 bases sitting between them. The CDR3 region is CASSSAGAGNDYGYTF. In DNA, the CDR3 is TGTGCCAGCAGTTCAGCCGGGGCAGGGAATGACTATGGCTACACCTTC.

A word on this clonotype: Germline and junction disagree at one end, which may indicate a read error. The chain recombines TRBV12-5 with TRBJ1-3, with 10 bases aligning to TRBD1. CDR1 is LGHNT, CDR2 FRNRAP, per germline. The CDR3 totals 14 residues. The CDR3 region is CASGTDRGAIPPYF. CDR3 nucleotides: TGCGCTAGTGGCACGGACAGGGGGGCTATCCCCCCATATTTT.

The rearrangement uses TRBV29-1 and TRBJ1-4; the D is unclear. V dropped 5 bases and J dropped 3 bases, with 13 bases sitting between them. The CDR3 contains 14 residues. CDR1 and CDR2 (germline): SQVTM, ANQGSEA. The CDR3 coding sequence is TGCAGCGTTAGAAAAGGCGGTCCTAATGAAAAACTGTTTTTT. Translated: CSVRKGGPNEKLFF.

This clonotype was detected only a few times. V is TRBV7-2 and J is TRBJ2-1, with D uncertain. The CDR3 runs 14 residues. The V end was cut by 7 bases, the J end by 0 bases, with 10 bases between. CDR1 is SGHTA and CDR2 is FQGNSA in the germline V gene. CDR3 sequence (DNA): TGTGCCAGCACCCCAAGGCGCTCCTACAATGAGCAGTTCTTC. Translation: CASTPRRSYNEQFF.

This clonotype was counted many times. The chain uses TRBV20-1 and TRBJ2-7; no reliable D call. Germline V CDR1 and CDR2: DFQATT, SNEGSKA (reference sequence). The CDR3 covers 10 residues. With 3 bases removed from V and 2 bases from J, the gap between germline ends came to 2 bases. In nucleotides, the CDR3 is TGCAGTGCTAGCCCCTACGAGCAGTACTTC. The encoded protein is CSASPYEQYF.

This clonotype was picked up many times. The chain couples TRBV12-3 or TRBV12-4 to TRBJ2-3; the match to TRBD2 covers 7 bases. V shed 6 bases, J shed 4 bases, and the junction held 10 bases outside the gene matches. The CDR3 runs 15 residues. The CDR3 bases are TGTGCCAGCAGCCTGCAGGCGGGGGTATCAGATACGCAGTATTTT. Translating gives CASSLQAGVSDTQYF.

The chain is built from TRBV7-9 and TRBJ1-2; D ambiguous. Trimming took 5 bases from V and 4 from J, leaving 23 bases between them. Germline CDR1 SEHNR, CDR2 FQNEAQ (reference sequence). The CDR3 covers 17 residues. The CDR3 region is CASSTDRRELLVYGYTF. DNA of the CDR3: TGTGCCAGCAGCACCGATAGGAGGGAACTACTAGTCTATGGCTACACCTTC.

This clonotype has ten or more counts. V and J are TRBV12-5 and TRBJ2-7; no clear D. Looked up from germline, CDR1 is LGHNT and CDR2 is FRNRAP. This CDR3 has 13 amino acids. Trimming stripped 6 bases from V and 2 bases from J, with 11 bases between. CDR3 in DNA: TGTGCTAGTGGCCGACTCCAAACCTACGAGCAGTACTTC. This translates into CASGRLQTYEQYF.

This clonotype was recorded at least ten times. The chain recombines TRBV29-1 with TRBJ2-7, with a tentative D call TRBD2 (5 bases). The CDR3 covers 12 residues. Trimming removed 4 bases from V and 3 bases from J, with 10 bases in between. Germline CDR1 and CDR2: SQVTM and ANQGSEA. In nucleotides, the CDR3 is TGCAGCGTTGGAGGTGCGGGCTACGAGCAGTACTTC. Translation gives CSVGGAGYEQYF.

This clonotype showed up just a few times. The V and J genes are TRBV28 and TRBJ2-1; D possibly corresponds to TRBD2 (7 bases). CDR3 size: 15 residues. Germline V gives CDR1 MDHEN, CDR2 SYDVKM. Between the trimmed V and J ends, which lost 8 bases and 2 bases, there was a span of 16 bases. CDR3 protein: CASERGRGAYNEQFF. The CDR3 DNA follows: TGTGCCAGCGAACGGGGGAGGGGGGCCTACAATGAGCAGTTCTTC.

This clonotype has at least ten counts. CDR3 in amino acids: CASSLGDGLNTEAFF. CDR3 DNA sequence: TGCGCCAGCAGCTTGGGAGACGGACTGAACACTGAAGCTTTCTTT. The chain is built from TRBV5-1 and TRBJ1-1; no definite D call. The V end was cut by 0 bases, the J end by 0 bases, with 9 bases between. CDR1 is SGHRS and CDR2 is YFSETQ in the germline V gene. This CDR3 is built from 15 residues.

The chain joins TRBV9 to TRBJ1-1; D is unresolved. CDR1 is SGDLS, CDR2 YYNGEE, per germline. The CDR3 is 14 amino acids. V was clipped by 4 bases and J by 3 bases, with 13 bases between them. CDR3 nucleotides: TGTGCCAGCAGCACTCGACCCACTGACACTGAAGCTTTCTTT. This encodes CASSTRPTDTEAFF.